This T cell receptor (beta chain) comes out of a study of HIV-infected patients and healthy controls. At the level of the study: By the second bleed, viral load was undetectable in about 70% of the 16 patients.

Regarding this clonotype: Its specificity is unknown. A read error may produce the germline difference seen at one junction end.

Germline V gene sequence: CDR1 SGHVS, CDR2 FNYEAQ. CDR3 length equals 13 residues. cDNA was made from 400 to 500 ng RNA using alpha and beta constant primers. Each of the alpha and beta chains got its own library through chain-specific third strand synthesis with indices. TCRdb re-called the 5' RACE reads with MiXCR, one entry per CDR3 protein. The sample holds approximately 8,600 distinct CDR3 sequences; 8.7% are singletons and the top ten take approximately 23%. Study observations and caveats: With just sixteen HIV-infected individuals processed, the findings' generality was considered strongly limited.

Follow-up blood was drawn about 14 weeks, roughly three months, after antiretroviral therapy began. The repertoire came from unfractionated whole blood and reflected all unsorted peripheral T cells. The TCR originated in an adult with HIV infection. The sample was blood, taken during antiretroviral therapy. V is TRBV7-6 and J is TRBJ2-7, with 7 bases aligning to TRBD1. The CDR3, as DNA: TGTTCCAGCAGCCTAACAGGGGTAGGCGAGCAGTACTTC. Its protein is CSSSLTGVGEQYF.